This entry features one TCR beta chain sequence. Profiling relied on immunoSEQ multiplex PCR, and the TCRdb table lists in-frame clones only, not all of them. This sample has 650,000 to 950,000 clones, with approximately 85% found just once. This specimen belongs to a study of shared T cell receptors in the human thymus. Germline values: CDR1 MGHRA, CDR2 YSYEKL. CDR3 size: 16 residues. V dropped 3 bases and J dropped 10; count of bases not matched to a gene: 14. The data were also submitted as part of a second study, on human thymus T cells. That source notes: The source of the thymus tissue was resections taken during corrective heart surgery. In thymic and blood repertoires alike, V and J usage looked biased.

Source material: thymocytes. The TCR sequence derives from a girl less than two years old with a congenital heart defect. This chain links TRBV4-1 with TRBJ2-3; 9 bases fit TRBD1. CDR3: CASSQEQGATILPQYF. The CDR3 DNA reads as TGCGCCAGCAGCCAGGAACAGGGGGCCACTATACTACCGCAGTATTTT.